This is a list of T cell receptor beta chains from one sample in a study of cytomegalovirus exposure and HLA in healthy donors. Some clones are missing from TCRdb's copy, which holds only in-frame ones; the method was immunoSEQ multiplex PCR. The sample lists some 120,000 clones, roughly 78% seen once, with roughly 5% in the top ten. Sequencing used PBMCs. These receptors all come from a man aged 25 to 45 in good health and CMV-seronegative. Both conserved end residues are part of each CDR3. Fields, in order: J gene, clone size, V gene, D gene, CDR3 protein, CDR3 DNA. The D gene is left open where the match is weak. Expanded clones are given a class, and other clones once, few, many or no size at all.

J gene: TRBJ2-1
clone size: once
V gene: TRBV6-6
D gene: NA
CDR3 protein: CASSHRQGGNEQFF
CDR3 DNA: TGTGCCAGCAGTCACCGACAGGGAGGAAATGAGCAGTTCTTC

J gene: TRBJ1-4
clone size: NA
V gene: TRBV18
D gene: TRBD1
CDR3 protein: CASSQTDREKLFF
CDR3 DNA: TGTGCCAGCTCACAAACGGACAGGGAAAAACTGTTTTTT

J gene: TRBJ1-1
clone size: NA
V gene: TRBV4-2
D gene: TRBD1
CDR3 protein: CASSRSGTGNTEAFF
CDR3 DNA: TGTGCCAGCAGCCGGTCCGGGACAGGGAACACTGAAGCTTTCTTT

J gene: TRBJ1-1
clone size: few
V gene: TRBV13
D gene: NA
CDR3 protein: CASSPRRLPAFF
CDR3 DNA: TGTGCCAGCAGCCCTAGGAGGCTCCCAGCTTTCTTT

J gene: TRBJ2-3
clone size: few
V gene: TRBV4-3
D gene: NA
CDR3 protein: CASSQEWARSFRTDTQYF
CDR3 DNA: TGCGCCAGCAGCCAAGAATGGGCCCGATCATTTCGCACAGATACGCAGTATTTT

J gene: TRBJ2-1
clone size: NA
V gene: TRBV6-5
D gene: TRBD1
CDR3 protein: CASRPPGGYNEQFF
CDR3 DNA: TGTGCCAGCAGACCGCCAGGGGGTTACAATGAGCAGTTCTTC

J gene: TRBJ2-7
clone size: NA
V gene: TRBV6-5
D gene: TRBD1
CDR3 protein: CASSYVGTAYEQYF
CDR3 DNA: TGTGCCAGCAGTTACGTTGGGACAGCTTACGAGCAGTACTTC

J gene: TRBJ1-2
clone size: once
V gene: TRBV27
D gene: NA
CDR3 protein: CASGNFNYGYTF
CDR3 DNA: TGTGCCAGCGGTAACTTTAACTATGGCTACACCTTC

J gene: TRBJ2-2
clone size: NA
V gene: TRBV27
D gene: NA
CDR3 protein: CASSLMGGNTGELFF
CDR3 DNA: TGTGCCAGCAGTTTAATGGGGGGGAACACCGGGGAGCTGTTTTTT

J gene: TRBJ1-1
clone size: NA
V gene: TRBV5-1
D gene: NA
CDR3 protein: CASSLYGGDTEAFF
CDR3 DNA: TGCGCCAGCAGCTTGTACGGGGGAGACACTGAAGCTTTCTTT

J gene: TRBJ2-7
clone size: NA
V gene: TRBV7-2
D gene: NA
CDR3 protein: CASSVDGGEQYF
CDR3 DNA: TGTGCCAGCAGCGTCGACGGCGGCGAGCAGTACTTC

J gene: TRBJ1-2
clone size: NA
V gene: TRBV5-6
D gene: TRBD1
CDR3 protein: CASRLTTGFDYGYTF
CDR3 DNA: TGTGCCAGCAGGCTTACGACAGGGTTTGACTATGGCTACACCTTC

J gene: TRBJ2-7
clone size: NA
V gene: TRBV5-1
D gene: NA
CDR3 protein: CASSLGAGTPMGYF
CDR3 DNA: TGCGCCAGCAGCTTGGGGGCCGGGACTCCTATGGGGTACTTC

J gene: TRBJ2-7
clone size: few
V gene: TRBV5-1
D gene: TRBD2
CDR3 protein: CASSLEAGGSYEQYF
CDR3 DNA: TGCGCCAGCAGCTTGGAAGCGGGAGGCTCCTACGAGCAGTACTTC

J gene: TRBJ2-1
clone size: NA
V gene: TRBV4-1
D gene: NA
CDR3 protein: CASSHPRDGLHYNEQFF
CDR3 DNA: TGCGCCAGCAGCCACCCCCGGGACGGACTACACTACAATGAGCAGTTCTTC

J gene: TRBJ2-1
clone size: NA
V gene: TRBV2
D gene: TRBD2
CDR3 protein: CASRGVPEQFF
CDR3 DNA: TGTGCCAGCCGGGGGGTTCCGGAGCAGTTCTTC

J gene: TRBJ1-1
clone size: medium-sized
V gene: TRBV5-1
D gene: NA
CDR3 protein: CASSLSTGMEAFF
CDR3 DNA: TGCGCCAGCAGCTTGTCAACAGGAATGGAAGCTTTCTTT

J gene: TRBJ2-7
clone size: NA
V gene: TRBV1
D gene: NA
CDR3 protein: CTSSQGGTSGLPSYEQYF
CDR3 DNA: TGCACCAGCAGCCAGGGGGGGACTAGCGGACTCCCTTCCTACGAGCAGTACTTC

J gene: TRBJ2-7
clone size: NA
V gene: TRBV5-1
D gene: NA
CDR3 protein: CASSPGTYEQYF
CDR3 DNA: TGCGCCAGCAGTCCTGGCACCTACGAGCAGTACTTC

J gene: TRBJ2-7
clone size: few
V gene: TRBV6-1
D gene: NA
CDR3 protein: CASSEWGPGYEQYF
CDR3 DNA: TGTGCCAGCAGTGAATGGGGGCCGGGCTACGAGCAGTACTTC

J gene: TRBJ1-6
clone size: NA
V gene: TRBV6-5
D gene: NA
CDR3 protein: CASSRRGGINSPLHF
CDR3 DNA: TGTGCCAGCAGTCGACGGGGGGGGATTAATTCACCCCTCCACTTT

J gene: TRBJ2-7
clone size: NA
V gene: TRBV5-1
D gene: TRBD1
CDR3 protein: CASSNGQGAGEQYF
CDR3 DNA: TGCGCCAGCAGCAATGGACAGGGGGCGGGCGAGCAGTACTTC

J gene: TRBJ2-2
clone size: NA
V gene: TRBV5-4
D gene: NA
CDR3 protein: CASSQGIGELFF
CDR3 DNA: TGTGCCAGCAGCCAGGGAATCGGGGAGCTGTTTTTT

J gene: TRBJ1-5
clone size: NA
V gene: TRBV19
D gene: NA
CDR3 protein: CASSIGDRGINQPQHF
CDR3 DNA: TGTGCCAGTAGTATAGGAGATCGAGGGATCAATCAGCCCCAGCATTTT

J gene: TRBJ2-7
clone size: NA
V gene: TRBV5-1
D gene: NA
CDR3 protein: CASSLHTTGSYEQYF
CDR3 DNA: TGCGCCAGCAGCCTACATACGACAGGCTCCTACGAGCAGTACTTC

J gene: TRBJ1-2
clone size: few
V gene: TRBV6-5
D gene: NA
CDR3 protein: CASREGYGYTF
CDR3 DNA: TGTGCCAGCAGGGAGGGTTATGGCTACACCTTC

J gene: TRBJ2-3
clone size: NA
V gene: TRBV5-4
D gene: TRBD2
CDR3 protein: CASSLRGLAGGPSTDTQYF
CDR3 DNA: TGTGCCAGCAGCTTGCGTGGGCTAGCGGGAGGGCCTTCCACAGATACGCAGTATTTT

J gene: TRBJ2-1
clone size: NA
V gene: TRBV9
D gene: NA
CDR3 protein: CASSGQAGGEQFF
CDR3 DNA: TGTGCCAGCAGCGGCCAGGCCGGGGGAGAGCAGTTCTTC

J gene: TRBJ1-2
clone size: NA
V gene: TRBV4-3
D gene: TRBD1
CDR3 protein: CASSQAPPGTGTNYGYTF
CDR3 DNA: TGCGCCAGCAGCCAAGCTCCCCCCGGGACAGGGACAAACTATGGCTACACCTTC

J gene: TRBJ1-4
clone size: NA
V gene: TRBV5-1
D gene: TRBD1
CDR3 protein: CASSLQGAEKLFF
CDR3 DNA: TGCGCCAGCAGCTTGCAGGGGGCTGAAAAACTGTTTTTT

J gene: TRBJ2-7
clone size: NA
V gene: TRBV7-8
D gene: NA
CDR3 protein: CASSLGDGGEQYF
CDR3 DNA: TGTGCCAGCAGCTTAGGCGACGGGGGCGAGCAGTACTTC

J gene: TRBJ2-2
clone size: NA
V gene: TRBV10-3
D gene: TRBD2
CDR3 protein: CAIMAGGPVRTGELFF
CDR3 DNA: TGTGCCATCATGGCGGGGGGGCCAGTTCGGACCGGGGAGCTGTTTTTT

J gene: TRBJ2-5
clone size: NA
V gene: TRBV2
D gene: TRBD2
CDR3 protein: CASSESLGLGQETQYF
CDR3 DNA: TGTGCCAGCAGTGAAAGTTTGGGACTAGGCCAAGAGACCCAGTACTTC

J gene: TRBJ2-1
clone size: NA
V gene: TRBV6-5
D gene: TRBD2
CDR3 protein: CASSYVSGGAGEQFF
CDR3 DNA: TGTGCCAGCAGTTACGTTAGCGGGGGGGCGGGTGAGCAGTTCTTC

J gene: TRBJ2-1
clone size: many
V gene: TRBV18
D gene: NA
CDR3 protein: CASSPGGNEQFF
CDR3 DNA: TGTGCCAGCTCACCAGGGGGGAATGAGCAGTTCTTC

J gene: TRBJ2-7
clone size: NA
V gene: TRBV5-1
D gene: TRBD1
CDR3 protein: CASKTGTGYGEQYF
CDR3 DNA: TGCGCCAGCAAAACCGGGACAGGGTATGGAGAGCAGTACTTC

J gene: TRBJ2-7
clone size: once
V gene: TRBV21-1
D gene: NA
CDR3 protein: CASSGAAGHLEQYF
CDR3 DNA: TGTGCCAGCAGCGGAGCGGCAGGCCACCTTGAGCAGTACTTC

J gene: TRBJ2-7
clone size: NA
V gene: TRBV5-1
D gene: TRBD2
CDR3 protein: CASSLGGGIDEQYF
CDR3 DNA: TGCGCCAGCAGCTTGGGGGGGGGAATCGACGAGCAGTACTTC

J gene: TRBJ2-1
clone size: NA
V gene: TRBV4-1
D gene: TRBD1
CDR3 protein: CASRGGGQGHEQFF
CDR3 DNA: TGCGCCAGCAGGGGGGGAGGACAGGGGCATGAGCAGTTCTTC

J gene: TRBJ2-6
clone size: NA
V gene: TRBV5-1
D gene: NA
CDR3 protein: CASSLGVSSGANVLTF
CDR3 DNA: TGCGCCAGCAGCTTGGGAGTGAGCTCTGGGGCCAACGTCCTGACTTTC

J gene: TRBJ2-5
clone size: NA
V gene: TRBV9
D gene: NA
CDR3 protein: CASSVGTGQETQYF
CDR3 DNA: TGTGCCAGCAGCGTAGGGACGGGGCAAGAGACCCAGTACTTC

J gene: TRBJ1-4
clone size: NA
V gene: TRBV28
D gene: NA
CDR3 protein: CASSLPGITNEKLFF
CDR3 DNA: TGTGCCAGCAGTCTTCCCGGGATAACTAATGAAAAACTGTTTTTT

J gene: TRBJ1-3
clone size: few
V gene: TRBV29-1
D gene: NA
CDR3 protein: CSVADSLAGNTIYF
CDR3 DNA: TGCAGCGTCGCGGACAGCCTGGCTGGAAACACCATATATTTT